The 20 T cell receptor beta chains below were found in one sample sequenced in a study of blood T cell repertoires in COVID-19. Generated by immunoSEQ multiplex PCR, the TCRdb table keeps only in-frame clones and is missing some. The sample has some 100,000 clones; just over 85% are singletons. Material: PBMCs or T cells enriched from blood (not recorded which). Receptor source: a woman aged 45-60 years who had recovered from COVID-19.

J is TRBJ2-1 and V is TRBV28, with D perhaps matching TRBD2 (6 bases). The V gene lost 1 base and the J gene lost 10 bases, with 17 bases spanning the gap. The CDR3 spans 15 residues. CDR1 is MDHEN and CDR2 is SYDVKM in the germline V gene. DNA for the CDR3: TGTGCCAGCAGTTTATTTTCGGCGGGATCACGGGAGCAGTTCTTC. Translating gives CASSLFSAGSREQFF. Combining the CDR3 with reference TRBV28 and TRBJ2-1 gives the whole variable domain DVKVTQSSRYLVKRTGEKVFLECVQDMDHENMFWYRQDPGLGLRLIYFSYDVKMKEKGDIPEGYSVSREKKERFSLILESASTNQTSMYLCASSLFSAGSREQFFGPGTRLTVL.

This chain connects TRBV21-1 to TRBJ1-2; TRBD1 reflects the table's D call only, with no check against the DNA. TRBV21-1 is a pseudogene segment. This CDR3 spans 12 amino acids. DNA for the CDR3: TGTGCCAGCAGCAGAACCAGGGGGGGCTACACCTTC. This codes for CASSRTRGGYTF.

The gene calls are TRBV20-1 and TRBJ2-3; TRBD2 matches at 10 bases. The trim removed 3 bases at V and 2 bases at J, leaving 2 bases unmatched. Germline values: CDR1 DFQATT, CDR2 SNEGSKA (reference sequence). The CDR3 contains 14 residues. In DNA, the CDR3 is TGCAGTGCTAGTAGCGGGGGGCCCACAGATACGCAGTATTTT. Its translation is CSASSGGPTDTQYF.

V usage is TRBV4-1 and J usage is TRBJ2-7; D gene unclear. The CDR3 spans 14 residues. The V gene's germline CDR1 is MGHRA and CDR2 YSYEKL. The V and J ends lost 2 bases and 7 bases respectively, with 15 bases between them. CDR3 sequence reads: CASSQLITSREQYF. CDR3 bases: TGCGCCAGCAGCCAACTCATCACCTCCCGGGAGCAGTACTTC.

The chain joins TRBV25-1 to TRBJ1-5; D uncertain. The CDR3 length is 14 residues. Trimming stripped 4 bases from V and 0 bases from J, with 7 bases between. Per germline, CDR1 MGHDK and CDR2 SYGVNS. The CDR3 DNA follows: TGTGCCAGCAGTGGGGAGAATAGCAATCAGCCCCAGCATTTT. It specifies CASSGENSNQPQHF.

The genes are TRBV6-5 and TRBJ1-3; possible D gene TRBD1, 5 bases. The germline V and J ends were trimmed by 0 bases and 4 bases, with 13 bases remaining between them. The CDR3 totals 16 residues. Germline loops: CDR1 MNHEY, CDR2 SVGAGI. CDR3: CASSYSSQDAGNTIYF. In DNA form, the CDR3 reads TGTGCCAGCAGTTACTCGTCACAGGACGCAGGAAACACCATATATTTT.

The chain joins TRBV6-5 to TRBJ1-1; D possibly corresponds to TRBD1 (6 bases). The CDR3 covers 13 residues. In germline, CDR1 is MNHEY, CDR2 SVGAGI. The V and J ends lost 6 bases and 1 base respectively, with 9 bases between them. The CDR3 reads CASRRGQNTEAFF. CDR3 coding DNA: TGTGCCAGCAGGAGGGGACAGAACACTGAAGCTTTCTTT.

This clone was detected a few times. V gene TRBV19 combines with J gene TRBJ1-3, with D tentatively TRBD1 (5 bases). The CDR3 consists of 14 residues. V lost 5 bases and J lost 3, with 11 bases in between. Germline V lookup: CDR1 LNHDA, CDR2 SQIVND (reference sequence). CDR3 amino acids: CASSRGGNGNTIYF. For the CDR3, the DNA is TGTGCCAGTAGTCGCGGGGGTAATGGAAACACCATATATTTT.

J is TRBJ2-3 and V is TRBV7-9; D is possibly TRBD1 (6 bases). Trimming took 2 bases from V and 4 from J, leaving 7 bases between them. Germline lookup yields CDR1 SEHNR and CDR2 FQNEAQ (reference sequence). The CDR3 has 13 amino acids. CDR3 DNA: TGTGCCAGCAGCTTATACAGGGCAGATACGCAGTATTTT. Translated: CASSLYRADTQYF. Together with reference TRBV7-9 and TRBJ2-3, the CDR3 gives the full variable domain: DTGVSQNPRHKITKRGQNVTFRCDPISEHNRLYWYRQTLGQGPEFLTYFQNEAQLEKSRLLSDRFSAERPKGSFSTLEIQRTEQGDSAMYLCASSLYRADTQYFGPGTRLTVL.

V usage is TRBV27 and J usage is TRBJ2-5, with D maybe TRBD1 (5 bases). The CDR3 runs to 14 residues. V lost 2 bases and J 5 bases, leaving 12 bases between the germline ends. The germline V gene encodes CDR1 MNHEY and CDR2 SMNVEV (reference sequence). CDR3 sequence (DNA): TGTGCCAGCAGTTTAAGGGGATTTGGTGAGACCCAGTACTTC. It specifies CASSLRGFGETQYF.

The CDR3 loop reads CASSLAAGEPLHF. The CDR3 nucleotides are TGCGCCAGCAGCTTGGCCGCCGGGGAACCCCTCCACTTT. The rearrangement uses TRBV5-1 and TRBJ1-6; no definite D call. CDR1 is SGHRS and CDR2 is YFSETQ in the germline V gene. The CDR3 spans 13 residues. Trimming took 0 bases from V and 12 from J, leaving 10 bases between them.

This chain links TRBV3-1 (or the pseudogene TRBV3-2) with TRBJ2-5; 9 bases fit TRBD2. Germline CDR1 is LGHDT and CDR2 is YNNKEL (reference sequence). J gave up 2 bases and V 0 bases, and 13 bases lay outside the gene matches. The CDR3 spans 19 residues. CDR3 sequence: CASSQDLVLGGGGQETQYF. Here the CDR3 DNA reads TGTGCCAGCAGCCAAGATCTGGTGCTGGGCGGGGGGGGACAAGAGACCCAGTACTTC.

The chain recombines TRBV14 with TRBJ2-5, with D possibly being TRBD1 (7 bases). This CDR3 has 19 amino acids. Trimming took 4 bases from V and 2 from J, leaving 26 bases between them. The germline V gene encodes CDR1 SGHDN and CDR2 FVKESK. CDR3 in amino acids: CASSPARRGLFLRQETQYF. The CDR3 DNA follows: TGTGCCAGCAGCCCTGCTAGGAGGGGGCTTTTCTTGCGGCAAGAGACCCAGTACTTC.

This chain connects TRBV7-9 to TRBJ1-2; the D is unclear. The CDR3 covers 12 residues. V shed 4 bases and J shed 5 bases, with 8 bases lying between them. Germline V gene data show CDR1 as SEHNR and CDR2 as FQNEAQ (reference sequence). As DNA, the CDR3 is TGTGCCAGCAGCTCCAGAAATTATGGCTACACCTTC. Its protein product is CASSSRNYGYTF.

The chain is built from TRBV28 and TRBJ1-2; 7 bases fit TRBD1. In germline, CDR1 is MDHEN, CDR2 SYDVKM. V shed 2 bases, J shed 9 bases, and the junction held 9 bases outside the gene matches. This CDR3 is built from 14 residues. CDR3: CASSLIGGMPSYTF. CDR3 DNA: TGTGCCAGCAGTTTAATAGGGGGCATGCCCAGCTACACCTTC.

The chain uses TRBV19 and TRBJ1-1; 7 positions agree with TRBD1. The junction had 7 bases not matched to a gene; V was cut back by 5 bases and J by 4 bases. This CDR3 is 14 amino acids long. Germline V gives CDR1 LNHDA, CDR2 SQIVND (reference sequence). This CDR3 reads CASSSWSGGTEAFF. DNA of the CDR3: TGTGCCAGTAGTTCTTGGTCAGGGGGCACTGAAGCTTTCTTT.

The chain links TRBV28 to TRBJ2-3; 13 nucleotides align to TRBD2. The V gene end was trimmed by 2 bases and the J gene end by 5 bases; junction bases not matched to a gene: 1. CDR1 MDHEN and CDR2 SYDVKM come from the germline V gene. The CDR3 is made up of 15 amino acids. The DNA for the CDR3 is TGTGCCAGCAGTTTAACTAGCGGGGGGGAAGATACGCAGTATTTT. Protein sequence: CASSLTSGGEDTQYF.

The chain joins TRBV5-1 to TRBJ2-7; no definite D call. Germline-derived CDR1 and CDR2 are SGHRS and YFSETQ. The CDR3 loop spans 13 amino acids. Trimming shortened V by 5 bases and J by 0 bases, and 9 bases separated the two germline ends. The CDR3 here is CASRPGSSYEQYF. The CDR3 DNA is TGCGCCAGCAGACCGGGTAGCTCCTACGAGCAGTACTTC. The complete variable domain, with remaining parts taken from reference TRBV5-1 and TRBJ2-7, reads KAGVTQTPRYLIKTRGQQVTLSCSPISGHRSVSWYQQTPGQGLQFLFEYFSETQRNKGNFPGRFSGRQFSNSRSEMNVSTLELGDSALYLCASRPGSSYEQYFGPGTRLTVT.

This clone was counted a few times. The V gene is TRBV10-1, the J gene TRBJ1-4; D is unresolved. Germline values: CDR1 WNHNN, CDR2 SYGVQD (reference sequence). The V gene lost 3 bases and the J gene lost 8 bases, with 10 bases spanning the gap. The CDR3 consists of 13 residues. CDR3 sequence reads: CASSESRGEKLFF. DNA for the CDR3: TGCGCCAGCAGTGAATCCCGGGGAGAAAAACTGTTTTTT.

J is TRBJ2-1 and V is TRBV24-1; the match to TRBD1 covers 8 bases. The CDR3 contains 15 residues. Germline loops: CDR1 KGHDR, CDR2 SFDVKD. Germline trimming cut 4 bases from V and 7 bases from J; bases unmatched to any gene: 8. The CDR3 loop reads CATSDRTGTINEQFF. Here the CDR3 DNA reads TGTGCCACCAGTGACCGGACAGGGACCATAAATGAGCAGTTCTTC.